The 25 T cell receptor beta chains presented below share a single source sample, sequenced in a study of chemoradiotherapy in HPV16-positive cancers. The repertoire was sequenced with immunoSEQ multiplex PCR; TCRdb's copy has only in-frame clones and lacks some. The table has over 10,000 clones, 65% to 80% seen once. This material was acquired from a patient who underwent chemoradiotherapy. Receptor source: a human donor with HPV-associated anogenital cancer.

The rearrangement joins TRBV27 to TRBJ2-2; 10 nucleotides align to TRBD2. The CDR3 is 17 amino acids. CDR1 MNHEY and CDR2 SMNVEV come from the germline V gene (reference sequence). The V and J ends lost 3 bases and 9 bases, in that order; junction bases with no gene match: 13. DNA of the CDR3: TGTGCCAGCAGTTTGTCAGTAGCGGGGGGTGAGTCGTGGGAGCTGTTTTTT. Amino acids: CASSLSVAGGESWELFF.

The chain carries TRBV10-3 and TRBJ1-1; 8 bases align to TRBD1. V was clipped by 4 bases and J by 5 bases; unmatched bases: 3. Germline lookup yields CDR1 ENHRY and CDR2 SYGVKD. The CDR3 is 13 amino acids. CDR3 sequence reads: CAISVDRETEAFF. The CDR3 DNA sequence: TGTGCCATCAGTGTGGACAGGGAAACTGAAGCTTTCTTT.

This clone was seen a handful of times. This chain uses TRBV28 with TRBJ1-5; D is possibly TRBD1 (5 bases). CDR3 length: 14 amino acids. Per the germline V gene, CDR1 is MDHEN and CDR2 is SYDVKM. The V gene lost 2 bases and the J gene lost 3 bases, with 8 bases spanning the gap. The CDR3 here is CASSLQGPNQPQHF. The DNA for the CDR3 is TGTGCCAGCAGTTTACAGGGCCCCAATCAGCCCCAGCATTTT.

The sample holds one count of this clone. The chain carries TRBV5-1 and TRBJ1-1; no reliable D call. CDR1 SGHRS and CDR2 YFSETQ come from the germline V gene. CDR3 length equals 15 residues. V was cut by 1 base and J by 4 bases, with 14 bases left in between. The CDR3, as DNA: TGCGCCAGCAGCTTGAACGGGGAAACGAGCACTGAAGCTTTCTTT. This sequence encodes CASSLNGETSTEAFF.

The J gene is TRBJ1-1, the V gene TRBV6-1; tentatively, D is TRBD1 (5 bases). With 6 bases removed from V and 2 bases from J, the gap between germline ends came to 13 bases. Germline values: CDR1 MNHNS, CDR2 SASEGT. The CDR3 length is 14 residues. The CDR3 sequence: CASRERGTNTEAFF. The CDR3 region has the DNA TGTGCCAGCAGGGAGAGGGGAACTAACACTGAAGCTTTCTTT.

The rearrangement links TRBV9 to TRBJ2-5; 7 bases match TRBD2. With V trimmed by 2 bases and J by 2 bases, 9 bases remained unmatched. The CDR3 spans 16 residues. The germline gives CDR1 SGDLS, CDR2 YYNGEE. The CDR3 DNA follows: TGTGCCAGCAGCGTCTGGGGGAGGGCATTTCAAGAGACCCAGTACTTC. This gives the protein CASSVWGRAFQETQYF. Complete variable domain (other parts from reference TRBV9 and TRBJ2-5): DSGVTQTPKHLITATGQRVTLRCSPRSGDLSVYWYQQSLDQGLQFLIQYYNGEERAKGNILERFSAQQFPDLHSELNLSSLELGDSALYFCASSVWGRAFQETQYFGPGTRLLVL.

The rearrangement uses TRBV7-8 and TRBJ1-2; 7 nucleotides match TRBD1. The V segment lost 3 bases and the J segment 0 bases; nucleotides outside the gene matches: 7. From germline, CDR1 is SGHVS and CDR2 FQNEAQ. The CDR3 runs to 16 residues. CDR3 DNA: TGTGCCAGCAGCTTCGGGGCAGGGACAGCTAACTATGGCTACACCTTC. Translated: CASSFGAGTANYGYTF.

The chain links TRBV6-5 to TRBJ2-5; TRBD1 matches at 10 bases. Germline V gives CDR1 MNHEY, CDR2 SVGAGI. V dropped 5 bases and J dropped 5; count of bases not matched to a gene: 8. This CDR3 comprises 15 residues. In DNA, the CDR3 is TGTGCCAGCAGTACACGACAGGGGGCATGGGAGACCCAGTACTTC. Residues: CASSTRQGAWETQYF.

CDR3 coding DNA: TGTGCCTGGAGTTTACCAAATCACAGGGGGGAAGCTTTCTTT. It yields the protein CAWSLPNHRGEAFF. The chain employs TRBV30 and TRBJ1-1, with TRBD1 matching over 8 bases. The trim removed 2 bases at V and 8 bases at J, leaving 10 bases unmatched. Germline lookup yields CDR1 GTSNPN and CDR2 SVGIG (reference sequence). The CDR3 contains 14 residues.

CDR3 sequence reads: CASRSTWNTEAFF. In nucleotides, the CDR3 is TGTGCCAGCAGAAGCACATGGAACACTGAAGCTTTCTTT. V gene TRBV2 combines with J gene TRBJ1-1; D gene unclear. The CDR3 runs to 13 residues. CDR1 SNHLY and CDR2 FYNNEI come from the germline V gene. Trimming left V 6 bases short and J 1 base short, with 9 bases between. The entire variable domain, with the rest obtained from reference TRBV2 and TRBJ1-1, is as follows: EPEVTQTPSHQVTQMGQEVILRCVPISNHLYFYWYRQILGQKVEFLVSFYNNEISEKSEIFDDQFSVERPDGSNFTLKIRSTKLEDSAMYFCASRSTWNTEAFFGQGTRLTVV.

V gene TRBV5-1 combines with J gene TRBJ1-1, with TRBD1 matching 8 bases. CDR1 and CDR2 from the germline V gene are SGHRS and YFSETQ. V lost 0 bases to trimming and J lost 4 bases; unmatched junction nucleotides: 5. The CDR3 sequence is 15 residues long. For the CDR3, the DNA is TGCGCCAGCAGCTTGGCATCAGGGGGCGGCACTGAAGCTTTCTTT. Its protein product is CASSLASGGGTEAFF. The variable domain in full, completed from reference TRBV5-1 and TRBJ1-1, reads KAGVTQTPRYLIKTRGQQVTLSCSPISGHRSVSWYQQTPGQGLQFLFEYFSETQRNKGNFPGRFSGRQFSNSRSEMNVSTLELGDSALYLCASSLASGGGTEAFFGQGTRLTVV.

V usage is TRBV5-1 and J usage is TRBJ2-7; perhaps TRBD1 as D (7 bases). CDR3 length equals 17 residues. Germline V lookup: CDR1 SGHRS, CDR2 YFSETQ. V was clipped by 4 bases and J by 9 bases, with 29 bases between them. This CDR3 is CASSELPRRGRDFGQYF. In nucleotides, the CDR3 is TGCGCCAGCAGCGAGCTCCCACGGAGGGGGCGCGACTTTGGGCAGTACTTC.

This chain connects TRBV7-6 to TRBJ1-1, with 10 bases lining up with TRBD1. Per germline, CDR1 SGHVS and CDR2 FNYEAQ. CDR3 size: 15 residues. V shed 5 bases and J 8 bases; nucleotides not matched to a gene: 11. This CDR3 reads CASSLSGTGVMEAFF. The DNA of the CDR3 is TGTGCCAGCAGCCTTAGTGGGACAGGGGTTATGGAAGCTTTCTTT.

The J gene is TRBJ2-7, the V gene TRBV2; D is perhaps TRBD1 (6 bases). This CDR3 contains 16 residues. Germline assignment: CDR1 SNHLY and CDR2 FYNNEI. The V gene lost 6 bases and the J gene lost 4 bases, with 22 bases spanning the gap. The CDR3 region is CASSDYIASQGYEQYF. In DNA form, the CDR3 reads TGTGCCAGCAGCGATTATATAGCAAGCCAGGGGTACGAGCAGTACTTC.

J is TRBJ1-2 and V is TRBV4-1; D uncertain. This CDR3 has 15 residues. V dropped 1 base and J dropped 5 bases, with 14 bases sitting between them. The germline gives CDR1 MGHRA, CDR2 YSYEKL. The CDR3 bases are TGCGCCAGCAGCCAAGTTCTCCTCGGGCAATATGGCTACACCTTC. It codes for CASSQVLLGQYGYTF.

In its sample, this clone was seen a few times. This rearrangement joins TRBV29-1 to TRBJ2-3, with TRBD1 matching 7 bases. The CDR3 sequence is 13 residues long. Germline values: CDR1 SQVTM, CDR2 ANQGSEA. V lost 7 bases and J lost 3; bases outside the gene matches: 7. The DNA for the CDR3 is TGCAGCGCCAGACAGGGCGGTACAGATACGCAGTATTTT. Translated, it gives CSARQGGTDTQYF.

The chain combines TRBV30 with TRBJ2-4; perhaps D is TRBD1 or TRBD2 (6 bases each). Trimming stripped 0 bases from V and 7 bases from J, with 10 bases between. The CDR3 consists of 13 residues. The V gene's germline CDR1 is GTSNPN and CDR2 SVGIG (reference sequence). The CDR3 spells CAWSVGGTNIQYF. CDR3 bases: TGTGCCTGGAGTGTAGGGGGGACGAACATTCAGTACTTC.

This clone came up a few times. This chain joins TRBV5-1 and TRBJ1-2; no definite D call. V was shortened by 0 bases and J by 3 bases, with 9 bases between the two germline ends. Looked up from germline, CDR1 is SGHRS and CDR2 is YFSETQ. The CDR3 is made up of 14 amino acids. The CDR3 region has the DNA TGCGCCAGCAGCTTGGACCCGGCCTACTATGGCTACACCTTC. Translation: CASSLDPAYYGYTF.

This chain links TRBV18 with TRBJ2-3; D remains ambiguous. Germline V gene lookup returns CDR1 KGHSH and CDR2 LQKENI. V was clipped by 6 bases and J by 2 bases, with 9 bases between them. The CDR3 contains 13 residues. The CDR3 nucleotides read TGTGCCAGCTCGCGAAGTAACACAGATACGCAGTATTTT. It translates to CASSRSNTDTQYF.

The J gene is TRBJ1-3, the V gene TRBV6-5; the D gene is possibly TRBD1 (5 bases). Germline lookup yields CDR1 MNHEY and CDR2 SVGAGI. The CDR3 contains 15 residues. V shed 0 bases and J shed 3 bases, with 9 bases lying between them. The CDR3 sequence: CASSYSGESGNTIYF. The CDR3 DNA reads TGTGCCAGCAGTTACTCGGGGGAAAGTGGAAACACCATATATTTT.

The rearrangement uses TRBV9 and TRBJ2-7, with 8 nucleotides matching TRBD1. Germline V gene lookup returns CDR1 SGDLS and CDR2 YYNGEE. The V segment lost 4 bases and the J segment 7 bases; nucleotides outside the gene matches: 19. The CDR3 consists of 17 residues. The DNA of the CDR3 is TGTGCCAGCAGCCCCCGGTGTTCCAGGGGGCCCCCATGGGAGCAGTACTTC. It translates to CASSPRCSRGPPWEQYF.

The chain links TRBV2 to TRBJ2-5, with a possible D match to TRBD1 (6 bases). This CDR3 is built from 15 residues. Per germline, CDR1 SNHLY and CDR2 FYNNEI. V lost 5 bases, J lost 5 bases, and 18 bases lay in between. CDR3 residues: CASSPLGQTGETQYF. In DNA form, the CDR3 reads TGTGCCAGCAGTCCATTAGGACAGACCGGCGAGACCCAGTACTTC.

The genes are TRBV5-1 and TRBJ1-1; D may be TRBD1 (6 bases). V gave up 5 bases and J gave up 5 bases, with 22 bases separating them. The V gene's germline CDR1 is SGHRS and CDR2 YFSETQ. The CDR3 has 16 residues. CDR3 in amino acids: CASRRTFRDQGTEAFF. The CDR3 DNA reads as TGCGCCAGCAGACGCACTTTCCGGGACCAGGGGACTGAAGCTTTCTTT.

The chain carries TRBV10-3 and TRBJ2-7; D possibly uses TRBD1 or TRBD2 (5 bases each). The CDR3 has 18 residues. The ends were cut back, 0 bases at V and 1 base at J, with 19 bases in the middle. Germline values: CDR1 ENHRY, CDR2 SYGVKD. The CDR3 protein is CAISESMPRDLLSYEQYF. CDR3 coding DNA: TGTGCCATCAGTGAGTCGATGCCCCGGGACCTCTTGTCCTACGAGCAGTACTTC.

This sequence joins TRBV5-1 and TRBJ1-1; no reliable D call. V lost 4 bases and J lost 12, with 19 bases in between. The CDR3 loop spans 13 amino acids. The germline V gene has CDR1 SGHRS and CDR2 YFSETQ. CDR3 in DNA: TGCGCCAGCAGCCTCGACATGCCAACAAGCTCTTTCTTT. Residues: CASSLDMPTSSFF.